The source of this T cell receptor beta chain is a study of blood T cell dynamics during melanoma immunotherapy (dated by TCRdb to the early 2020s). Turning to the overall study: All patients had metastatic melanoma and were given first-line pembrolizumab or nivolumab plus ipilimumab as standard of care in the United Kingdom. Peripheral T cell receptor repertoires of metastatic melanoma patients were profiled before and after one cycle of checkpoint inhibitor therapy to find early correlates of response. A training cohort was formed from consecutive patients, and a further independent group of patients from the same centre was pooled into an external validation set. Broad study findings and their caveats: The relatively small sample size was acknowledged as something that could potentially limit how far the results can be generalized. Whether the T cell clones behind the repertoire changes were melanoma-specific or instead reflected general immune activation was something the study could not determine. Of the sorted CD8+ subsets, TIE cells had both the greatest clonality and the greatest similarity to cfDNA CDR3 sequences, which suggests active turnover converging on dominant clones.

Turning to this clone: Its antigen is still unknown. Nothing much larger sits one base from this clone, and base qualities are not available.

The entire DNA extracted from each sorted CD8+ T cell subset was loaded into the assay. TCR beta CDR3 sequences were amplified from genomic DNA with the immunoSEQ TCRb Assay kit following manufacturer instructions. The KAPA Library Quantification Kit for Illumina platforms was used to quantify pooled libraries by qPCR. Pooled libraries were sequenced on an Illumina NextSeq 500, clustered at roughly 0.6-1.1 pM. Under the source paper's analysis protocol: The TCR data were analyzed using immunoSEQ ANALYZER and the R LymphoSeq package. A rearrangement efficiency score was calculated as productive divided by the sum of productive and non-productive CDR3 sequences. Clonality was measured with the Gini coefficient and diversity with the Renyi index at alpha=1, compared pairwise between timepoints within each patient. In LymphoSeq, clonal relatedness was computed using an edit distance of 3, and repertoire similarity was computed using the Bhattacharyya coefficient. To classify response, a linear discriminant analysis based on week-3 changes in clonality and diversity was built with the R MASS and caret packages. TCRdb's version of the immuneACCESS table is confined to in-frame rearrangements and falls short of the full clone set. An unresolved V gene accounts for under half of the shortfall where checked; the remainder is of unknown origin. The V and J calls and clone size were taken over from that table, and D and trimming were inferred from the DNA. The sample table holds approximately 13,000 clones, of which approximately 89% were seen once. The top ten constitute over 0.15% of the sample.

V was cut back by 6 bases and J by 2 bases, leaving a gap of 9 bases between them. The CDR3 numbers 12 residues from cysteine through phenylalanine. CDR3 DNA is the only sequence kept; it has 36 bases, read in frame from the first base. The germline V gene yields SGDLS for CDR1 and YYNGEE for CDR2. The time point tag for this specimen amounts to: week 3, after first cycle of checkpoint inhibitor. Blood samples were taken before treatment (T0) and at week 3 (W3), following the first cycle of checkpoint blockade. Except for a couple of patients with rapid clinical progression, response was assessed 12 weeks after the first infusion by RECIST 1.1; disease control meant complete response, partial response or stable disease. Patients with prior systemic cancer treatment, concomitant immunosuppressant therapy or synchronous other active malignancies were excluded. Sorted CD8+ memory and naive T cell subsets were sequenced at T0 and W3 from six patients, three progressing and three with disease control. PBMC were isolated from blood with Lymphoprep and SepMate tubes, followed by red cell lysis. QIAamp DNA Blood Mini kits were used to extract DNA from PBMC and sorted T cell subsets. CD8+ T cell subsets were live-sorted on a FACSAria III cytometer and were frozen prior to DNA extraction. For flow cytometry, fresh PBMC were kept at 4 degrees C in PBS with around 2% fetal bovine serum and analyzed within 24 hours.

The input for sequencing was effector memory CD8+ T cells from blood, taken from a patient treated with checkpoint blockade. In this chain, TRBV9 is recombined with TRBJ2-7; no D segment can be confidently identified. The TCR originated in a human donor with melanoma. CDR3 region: CASITAPYEQYF. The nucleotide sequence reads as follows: TGTGCCAGCATAACGGCGCCCTACGAGCAGTACTTC.